This T cell receptor (beta chain) was observed in a study of blood T cell repertoires in COVID-19. The age range of participants was about 18 to 90 years, with residence in fewer than 25 US areas. Cohort placement rested on clinical history that participants reported themselves. Recovered status applied to Cohort 3 donors who had two consecutive negative PCRs. It also applied to those with clearance or with symptom resolution. Germline V gene data show CDR1 as LGHDT and CDR2 as YNNKEL (reference sequence). The V segment lost 1 base and the J segment 4 bases; nucleotides outside the gene matches: 5. The CDR3 is made up of 15 amino acids. TCRdb keeps only in-frame clones here, not all; method: immunoSEQ multiplex PCR. This table holds about 160,000 clones, 80% found once.

The sequence came from a woman aged 60 to 75 who had recovered from COVID-19. The sequenced sample consisted of PBMCs or T cells enriched from blood (not recorded which). This chain uses TRBV3-1 (or the pseudogene TRBV3-2) with TRBJ2-5; TRBD2 matches 8 bases. The CDR3 region has the DNA TGTGCCAGCAGCCAAGTCGGCGGGGGGCTAGAGACCCAGTACTTC. Translating gives CASSQVGGGLETQYF.